Detailed here is one T cell receptor beta chain. TCRdb reprocessed the 5' RACE reads; each CDR3 protein has one entry and no DNA is given. The sample table includes 200,000 to 250,000 distinct CDR3 sequences. The data originate from a study of monozygotic twins with inflammatory bowel disease. CDR3 length: 14 residues. The germline V gene encodes CDR1 LGHDT and CDR2 YNNKEL (reference sequence). This chain links TRBV3-1 with TRBJ1-2; the TCRdb call, TRBD1, lacks DNA for checking. This TCR was sampled from a human donor with ulcerative colitis or Crohn's disease, or a healthy co-twin of an affected twin (not recorded which). Sequencing used blood. The CDR3 sequence: CASSQVGGAYGYTF.